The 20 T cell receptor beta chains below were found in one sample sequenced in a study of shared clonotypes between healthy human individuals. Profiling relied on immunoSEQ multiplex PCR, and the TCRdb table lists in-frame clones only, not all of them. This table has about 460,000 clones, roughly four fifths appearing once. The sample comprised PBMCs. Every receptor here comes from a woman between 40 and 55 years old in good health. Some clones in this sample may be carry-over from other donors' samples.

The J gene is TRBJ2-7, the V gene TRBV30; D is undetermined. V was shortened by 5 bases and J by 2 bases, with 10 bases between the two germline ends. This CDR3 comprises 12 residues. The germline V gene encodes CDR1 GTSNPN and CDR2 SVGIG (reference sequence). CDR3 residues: CAWARFTYEQYF. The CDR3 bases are TGTGCCTGGGCCAGGTTCACCTACGAGCAGTACTTC.

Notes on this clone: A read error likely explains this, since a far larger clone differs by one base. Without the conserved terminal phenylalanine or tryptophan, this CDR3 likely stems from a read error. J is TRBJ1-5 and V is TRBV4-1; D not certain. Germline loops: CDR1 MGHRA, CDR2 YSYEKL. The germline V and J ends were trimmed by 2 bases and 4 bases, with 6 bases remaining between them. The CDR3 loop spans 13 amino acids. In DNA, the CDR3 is TGCGCCAGCAGCCAACAGGTGAATCAGCCCCAGCATTGT. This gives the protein CASSQQVNQPQHC.

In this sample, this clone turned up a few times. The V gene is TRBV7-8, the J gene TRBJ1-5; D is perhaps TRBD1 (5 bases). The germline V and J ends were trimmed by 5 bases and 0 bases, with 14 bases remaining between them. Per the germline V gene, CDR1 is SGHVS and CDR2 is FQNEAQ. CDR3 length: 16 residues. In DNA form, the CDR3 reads TGTGCCAGCAGCCGCGACAGATACTATAGCAATCAGCCCCAGCATTTT. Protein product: CASSRDRYYSNQPQHF.

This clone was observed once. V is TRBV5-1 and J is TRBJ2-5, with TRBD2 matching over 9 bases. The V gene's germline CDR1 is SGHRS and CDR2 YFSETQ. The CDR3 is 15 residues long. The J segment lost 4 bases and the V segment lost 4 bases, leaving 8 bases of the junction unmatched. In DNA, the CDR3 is TGCGCCAGCAGCCCTACAGCGGGAGGTTTAGAGACCCAGTACTTC. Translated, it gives CASSPTAGGLETQYF. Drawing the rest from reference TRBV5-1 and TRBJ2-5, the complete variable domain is KAGVTQTPRYLIKTRGQQVTLSCSPISGHRSVSWYQQTPGQGLQFLFEYFSETQRNKGNFPGRFSGRQFSNSRSEMNVSTLELGDSALYLCASSPTAGGLETQYFGPGTRLLVL.

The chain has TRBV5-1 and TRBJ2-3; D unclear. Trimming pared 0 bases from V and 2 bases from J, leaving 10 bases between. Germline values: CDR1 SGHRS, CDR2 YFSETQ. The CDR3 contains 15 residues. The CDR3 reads CASSLGAFPTDTQYF. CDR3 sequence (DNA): TGCGCCAGCAGCTTGGGGGCCTTTCCCACAGATACGCAGTATTTT.

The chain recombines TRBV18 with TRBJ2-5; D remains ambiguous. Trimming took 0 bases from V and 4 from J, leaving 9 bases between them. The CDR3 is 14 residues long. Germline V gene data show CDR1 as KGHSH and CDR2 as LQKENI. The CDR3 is CASSPPAGRETQYF. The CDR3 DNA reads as TGTGCCAGCTCACCACCGGCAGGTAGAGAGACCCAGTACTTC.

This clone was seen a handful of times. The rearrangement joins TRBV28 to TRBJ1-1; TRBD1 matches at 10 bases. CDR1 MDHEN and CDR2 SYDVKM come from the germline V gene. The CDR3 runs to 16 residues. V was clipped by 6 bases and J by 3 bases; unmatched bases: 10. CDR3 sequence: CASRPYTGTGDTEAFF. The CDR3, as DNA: TGTGCCAGCAGACCTTATACCGGGACAGGGGACACTGAAGCTTTCTTT.

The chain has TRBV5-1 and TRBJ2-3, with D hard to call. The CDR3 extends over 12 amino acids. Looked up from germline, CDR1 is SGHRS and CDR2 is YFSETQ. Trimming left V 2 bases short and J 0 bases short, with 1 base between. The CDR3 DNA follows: TGCGCCAGCAGCTTTAGCACAGATACGCAGTATTTT. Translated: CASSFSTDTQYF.

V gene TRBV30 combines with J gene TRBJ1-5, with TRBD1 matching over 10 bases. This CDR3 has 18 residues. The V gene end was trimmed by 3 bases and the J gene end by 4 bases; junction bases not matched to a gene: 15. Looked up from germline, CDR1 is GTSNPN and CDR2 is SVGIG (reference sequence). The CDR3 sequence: CAWSVPGQGYVVNQPQHF. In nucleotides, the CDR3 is TGTGCCTGGAGCGTCCCGGGACAGGGGTATGTTGTAAATCAGCCCCAGCATTTT.

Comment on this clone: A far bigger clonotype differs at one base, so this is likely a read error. The CDR3 DNA sequence: TGCAGCGTTATGGGGGGGTCTTTTCCTTCGAACGCCGGGGAGCTGTTTTTT. Translated: CSVMGGSFPSNAGELFF. The chain combines TRBV29-1 with TRBJ2-2; 7 bases align to TRBD2. Germline V gives CDR1 SQVTM, CDR2 ANQGSEA. CDR3 length: 17 amino acids.

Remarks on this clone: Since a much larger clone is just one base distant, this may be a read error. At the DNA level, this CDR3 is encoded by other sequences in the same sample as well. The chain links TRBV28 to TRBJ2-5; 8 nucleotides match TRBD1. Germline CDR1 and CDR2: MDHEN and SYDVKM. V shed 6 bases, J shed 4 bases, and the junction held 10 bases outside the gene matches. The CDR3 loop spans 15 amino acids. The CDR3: CASSLPRQGRETQYF. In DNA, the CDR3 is TGTGCCAGCAGCCTCCCCCGACAGGGGAGAGAGACCCAGTACTTC.

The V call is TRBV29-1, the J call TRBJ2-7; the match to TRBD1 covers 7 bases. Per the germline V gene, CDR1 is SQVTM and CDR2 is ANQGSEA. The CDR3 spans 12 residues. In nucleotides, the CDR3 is TGCAGTGGCACAGGGGCGGCTACCGAGCAGTACTTC. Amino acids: CSGTGAATEQYF.

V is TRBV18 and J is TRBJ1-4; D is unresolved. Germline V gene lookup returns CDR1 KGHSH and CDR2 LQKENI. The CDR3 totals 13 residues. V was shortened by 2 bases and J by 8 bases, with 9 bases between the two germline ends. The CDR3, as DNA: TGTGCCAGCTCACCAGGGTTAGACGAAAAACTGTTTTTT. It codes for CASSPGLDEKLFF.

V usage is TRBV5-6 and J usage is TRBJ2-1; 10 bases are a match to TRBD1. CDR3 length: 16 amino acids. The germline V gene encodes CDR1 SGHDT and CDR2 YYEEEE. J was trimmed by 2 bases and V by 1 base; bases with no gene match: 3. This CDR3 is CASSLLDRGAYNEQFF. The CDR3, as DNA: TGTGCCAGCAGCTTGTTGGACAGGGGGGCCTACAATGAGCAGTTCTTC. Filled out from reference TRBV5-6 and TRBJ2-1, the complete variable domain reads DAGVTQSPTHLIKTRGQQVTLRCSPKSGHDTVSWYQQALGQGPQFIFQYYEEEERQRGNFPDRFSGHQFPNYSSELNVNALLLGDSALYLCASSLLDRGAYNEQFFGPGTRLTVL.

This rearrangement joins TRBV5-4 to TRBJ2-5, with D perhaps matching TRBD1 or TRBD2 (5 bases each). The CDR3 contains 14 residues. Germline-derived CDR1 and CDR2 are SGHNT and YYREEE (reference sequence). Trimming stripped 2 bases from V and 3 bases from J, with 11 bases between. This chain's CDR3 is CASSLGTAEETQYF. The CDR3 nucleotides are TGTGCCAGCAGCTTAGGGACCGCCGAAGAGACCCAGTACTTC.

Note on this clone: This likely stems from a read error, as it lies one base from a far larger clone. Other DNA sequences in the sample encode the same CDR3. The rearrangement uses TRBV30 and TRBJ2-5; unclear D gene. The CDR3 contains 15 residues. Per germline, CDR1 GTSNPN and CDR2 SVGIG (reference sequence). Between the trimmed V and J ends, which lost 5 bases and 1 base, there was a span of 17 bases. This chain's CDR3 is CAWGLGRVFQETQYF. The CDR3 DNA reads TGTGCCTGGGGGTTGGGCAGAGTTTTCCAAGAGACCCAGTACTTC.

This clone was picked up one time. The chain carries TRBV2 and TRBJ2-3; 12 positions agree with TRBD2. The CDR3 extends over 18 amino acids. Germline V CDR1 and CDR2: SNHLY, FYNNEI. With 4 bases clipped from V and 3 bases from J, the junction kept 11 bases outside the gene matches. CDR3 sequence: CASSGPPGLAGSTDTQYF. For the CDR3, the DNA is TGTGCCAGCAGTGGTCCTCCCGGACTAGCGGGGAGTACAGATACGCAGTATTTT.

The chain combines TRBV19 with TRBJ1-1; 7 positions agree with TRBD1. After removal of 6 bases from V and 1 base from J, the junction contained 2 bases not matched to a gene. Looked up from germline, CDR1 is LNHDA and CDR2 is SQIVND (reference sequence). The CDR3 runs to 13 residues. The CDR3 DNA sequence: TGTGCCAGTAGCTACAGGGGGAACACTGAAGCTTTCTTT. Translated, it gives CASSYRGNTEAFF.

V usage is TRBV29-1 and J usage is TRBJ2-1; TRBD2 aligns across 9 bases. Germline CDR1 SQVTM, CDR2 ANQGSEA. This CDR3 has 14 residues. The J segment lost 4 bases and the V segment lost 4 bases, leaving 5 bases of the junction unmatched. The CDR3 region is CSVASLAGYNEQFF. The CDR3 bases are TGCAGCGTTGCGTCCCTAGCGGGGTACAATGAGCAGTTCTTC.

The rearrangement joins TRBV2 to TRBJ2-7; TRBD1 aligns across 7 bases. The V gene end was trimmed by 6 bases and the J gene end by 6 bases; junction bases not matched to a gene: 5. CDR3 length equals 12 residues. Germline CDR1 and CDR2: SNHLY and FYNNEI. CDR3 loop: CASSPGQVEQYF. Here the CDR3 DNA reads TGTGCCAGCAGCCCCGGACAGGTCGAGCAGTACTTC. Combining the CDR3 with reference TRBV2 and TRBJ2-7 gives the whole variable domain EPEVTQTPSHQVTQMGQEVILRCVPISNHLYFYWYRQILGQKVEFLVSFYNNEISEKSEIFDDQFSVERPDGSNFTLKIRSTKLEDSAMYFCASSPGQVEQYFGPGTRLTVT.